This T cell receptor (beta chain) originates from a study of blood T cells in healthy people across ages. Study-wide results and limits: While age rose, TCR beta diversity per million T cells dropped in a roughly linear way.

Together with a sample-barcoded 5' primer, a J-beta primer mix was included in a second PCR lasting about 6 to 11 cycles. A template-switch adaptor with 12 random nucleotides tagged each cDNA molecule. Each sample yielded at least 2.5 million CDR3-containing paired-end reads. One entry per CDR3 protein, called by TCRdb with MiXCR from the 5' RACE reads. Found here are about a million distinct CDR3 sequences, just over 50% of them singletons; the top ten hold about a fifth. V was pared by 4 bases and J by 11 bases, with 11 bases of the junction left unmatched. The CDR3 runs to 14 residues. Germline-derived CDR1 and CDR2 are SGHDT and YYEEEE. In regard to this clonotype: No antigen is known for it.

Sequencing was carried out using blood. This sequence joins TRBV5-6 and TRBJ2-5; 10 nucleotides align to TRBD1. The receptor's source is an older woman in good health. CDR3 DNA: TGTGCCAGCAGCATGCCGGGACAGGGGCGGGAGCAGTACTTC. Residues: CASSMPGQGREQYF.